The 25 T cell receptor beta chains reported below all come from one sample, sequenced in a study of blood T cell repertoires in COVID-19. Profiled with immunoSEQ multiplex PCR; TCRdb holds only in-frame clones, not every one. Among 450,000 or so clones listed, over 85% were seen once. The sequenced material came from peripheral blood. These receptors were taken from a young man with COVID-19, enrolled during active disease.

This clone was detected a few times. DNA for the CDR3: TGTGCCAGCATGGCAGGGTACTCACCCCTCCACTTT. Amino acid sequence: CASMAGYSPLHF. The chain joins TRBV12-3 or TRBV12-4 to TRBJ1-6; perhaps TRBD1 as D (5 bases). V was pared by 7 bases and J by 10 bases, with 11 bases between. The CDR3 is 12 amino acids.

The chain recombines TRBV7-8 with TRBJ1-5; D is ambiguous. Trimming cost V 1 base and J 5 bases, with 12 bases left between them. The length of the CDR3 is 15 residues. Germline assignment: CDR1 SGHVS and CDR2 FQNEAQ. The DNA for the CDR3 is TGTGCCAGCAGCTTAGGGTTTGAACTAGATCAGCCCCAGCATTTT. Protein product: CASSLGFELDQPQHF. Full variable domain (rest looked up from reference TRBV7-8 and TRBJ1-5): GAGVSQSPRYKVAKRGQDVALRCDPISGHVSLFWYQQALGQGPEFLTYFQNEAQLDKSGLPSDRFFAERPEGSVSTLKIQRTQQEDSAVYLCASSLGFELDQPQHFGDGTRLSIL.

The rearrangement joins TRBV6-5 to TRBJ1-6; a possible D gene is TRBD1 (5 bases). In germline, CDR1 is MNHEY, CDR2 SVGAGI. Trimming pared 2 bases from V and 9 bases from J, leaving 14 bases between. CDR3 length: 15 amino acids. The CDR3 nucleotides read TGTGCCAGCAGTTACCGCGTTAGTGGGGCTTCACCCCTCCACTTT. Protein: CASSYRVSGASPLHF.

This chain connects TRBV4-2 to TRBJ1-1; no definite D call. The CDR3 covers 13 residues. Deletions cut 2 bases from V and 3 bases from J, with 7 bases between. Germline assignment: CDR1 LGHNA and CDR2 YNFKEQ. The chain's CDR3 is CASSQNPDTEAFF. As DNA, the CDR3 is TGTGCCAGCAGCCAAAATCCTGACACTGAAGCTTTCTTT.

This chain links TRBV6-2 or TRBV6-3 with TRBJ2-3; 10 bases align to TRBD1. Germline CDR1 MNHEY, CDR2 SVGEGT. The CDR3 contains 16 residues. V lost 5 bases to trimming and J lost 0 bases; unmatched junction nucleotides: 5. The CDR3 loop reads CASSPGTGASTDTQYF. In DNA form, the CDR3 reads TGTGCCAGCAGTCCCGGGACAGGGGCCAGCACAGATACGCAGTATTTT.

This chain uses TRBV29-1 with TRBJ1-1, with 10 bases that match TRBD1. V gave up 2 bases and J gave up 10 bases; unmatched junction bases: 19. The CDR3 covers 17 residues. The germline CDR1 and CDR2 sequences are SQVTM and ANQGSEA. In DNA form, the CDR3 reads TGCAGCGTTGAACTCCCTAGGTGGTTAGGGACAGGGGCGCGAGCTTTCTTT. As protein: CSVELPRWLGTGARAFF.

This chain links TRBV5-1 with TRBJ2-5; 11 positions match TRBD2. This CDR3 contains 15 residues. In germline, CDR1 is SGHRS, CDR2 YFSETQ. V trimming: 3 bases; J trimming: 2 bases; junction bases outside the gene matches: 3. The CDR3 protein is CASSSSGRLQETQYF. In nucleotides, the CDR3 is TGCGCCAGCAGCTCTAGCGGGAGGTTACAAGAGACCCAGTACTTC.

The rearrangement uses TRBV5-5 and TRBJ2-7; D unresolved. The CDR3 covers 14 residues. V lost 3 bases and J 1 base, leaving 11 bases between the germline ends. Germline loops: CDR1 SGHKS, CDR2 YYEKEE (reference sequence). DNA for the CDR3: TGTGCCAGCAGCTGGCGACATACTTCCTACGAGCAGTACTTC. As protein: CASSWRHTSYEQYF.

The chain recombines TRBV5-4 with TRBJ1-3; 7 bases match TRBD1. Germline V lookup: CDR1 SGHNT, CDR2 YYREEE (reference sequence). The CDR3 loop spans 16 amino acids. V gave up 4 bases and J gave up 0 bases; unmatched junction bases: 7. In DNA, the CDR3 is TGTGCCAGCAGCCCGGGACAGTCGAACTCTGGAAACACCATATATTTT. Translation gives CASSPGQSNSGNTIYF.

The gene calls are TRBV7-9 and TRBJ2-2, with a possible D match to TRBD2 (5 bases). V dropped 0 bases and J dropped 5 bases, with 10 bases sitting between them. The CDR3 length is 15 residues. Germline lookup yields CDR1 SEHNR and CDR2 FQNEAQ (reference sequence). The CDR3 DNA follows: TGTGCCAGCAGCTTAGCGGGAGCTTTAACCGGGGAGCTGTTTTTT. This sequence encodes CASSLAGALTGELFF.

The rearrangement joins TRBV7-3 to TRBJ2-5, with TRBD2 matching 9 bases. The ends lost 4 bases at V and 5 bases at J; junction bases unmatched: 5. The CDR3 has 14 amino acids. Germline CDR1 and CDR2: SGHTA and FQGTGA. Written as DNA, the CDR3 is TGTGCCAGCAGCTCGAATAGCGGGAGTGAGACCCAGTACTTC. This gives the protein CASSSNSGSETQYF.

The V and J genes are TRBV10-2 and TRBJ2-5, with 9 bases fitting TRBD1. The CDR3 sequence is 14 residues long. Germline V gives CDR1 WSHSY, CDR2 SAAADI. With 6 bases clipped from V and 5 bases from J, the junction kept 7 bases outside the gene matches. The DNA for the CDR3 is TGCGCCAGCAGCGCAACCGGGACAGGGGAGACCCAGTACTTC. Protein: CASSATGTGETQYF.

The rearrangement links TRBV19 to TRBJ2-1, with TRBD1 matching 8 bases. The CDR3 consists of 15 residues. Germline V gene lookup returns CDR1 LNHDA and CDR2 SQIVND (reference sequence). The J segment lost 3 bases and the V segment lost 3 bases, leaving 4 bases of the junction unmatched. The CDR3, as DNA: TGTGCCAGTAGTATCCGGACAGGGAACTACAATGAGCAGTTCTTC. Its translation: CASSIRTGNYNEQFF.

J is TRBJ1-1 and V is TRBV24-1; D not resolved. Germline V gene lookup returns CDR1 KGHDR and CDR2 SFDVKD. This CDR3 is 12 amino acids long. Trimming shortened V by 3 bases and J by 5 bases, and 6 bases separated the two germline ends. The CDR3: CATSDPGTEAFF. CDR3 coding DNA: TGTGCCACCAGTGATCCGGGGACTGAAGCTTTCTTT.

This clone occurred a few times. The V and J genes are TRBV19 and TRBJ1-5, with D unresolved. Germline lookup yields CDR1 LNHDA and CDR2 SQIVND (reference sequence). Trimming cost V 7 bases and J 0 bases, with 10 bases left between them. CDR3 length equals 14 residues. CDR3 coding DNA: TGTGCCAGTAAAGATGGAGTTAGCAATCAGCCCCAGCATTTT. This encodes CASKDGVSNQPQHF.

The rearrangement joins TRBV18 to TRBJ1-2; 8 bases agree with TRBD1. Germline V lookup: CDR1 KGHSH, CDR2 LQKENI. J lost 4 bases, V lost 3 bases, and 4 bases had no gene match. This CDR3 contains 14 residues. The CDR3 region is CASSPRDRTYGYTF. CDR3 bases: TGTGCCAGCTCACCTCGGGACAGGACCTATGGCTACACCTTC.

This chain connects TRBV24-1 to TRBJ2-1, with D uncertain. The V end lost 9 bases, the J end lost 4 bases, and 12 bases lay between the germline ends. This CDR3 region has 13 residues. From germline, CDR1 is KGHDR and CDR2 SFDVKD. CDR3 region: CATQQSDYNEQFF. The CDR3 DNA follows: TGTGCCACCCAACAGTCGGATTACAATGAGCAGTTCTTC.

The chain has TRBV11-3 and TRBJ2-7; no firm D call. Germline-derived CDR1 and CDR2 are SGHNT and YENEEA. V dropped 0 bases and J dropped 3 bases, with 15 bases sitting between them. This CDR3 is 16 amino acids long. CDR3 in DNA: TGTGCCAGCAGCTTAGATCTAGGAGACTCCCTCTACGAGCAGTACTTC. This codes for CASSLDLGDSLYEQYF.

This rearrangement joins TRBV18 to TRBJ1-5; D unclear. V lost 1 base and J 4 bases, leaving 17 bases between the germline ends. This CDR3 is built from 17 residues. Germline V gene data show CDR1 as KGHSH and CDR2 as LQKENI. CDR3 DNA: TGTGCCAGCTCACCACGGAGCGCCTCTGGCGGGAATCAGCCCCAGCATTTT. As protein: CASSPRSASGGNQPQHF.

This chain connects TRBV5-4 to TRBJ2-7; 8 bases are a match to TRBD2. CDR1 and CDR2 (germline): SGHNT, YYREEE (reference sequence). The CDR3 totals 16 residues. V was pared by 3 bases and J by 6 bases, with 14 bases of the junction left unmatched. The CDR3, as DNA: TGTGCCAGCAGCTGGGACCGGTGGACTAGCCCGAGCGAGCAGTACTTC. Its translation: CASSWDRWTSPSEQYF.

This clone was recorded only once. The rearrangement joins TRBV24-1 to TRBJ2-7; 7 nucleotides agree with TRBD1. The CDR3 has 14 amino acids. With V trimmed by 6 bases and J by 5 bases, 9 bases remained unmatched. The germline CDR1 and CDR2 sequences are KGHDR and SFDVKD. CDR3 nucleotides: TGTGCCACCAGTATACTACAGGGGAGCAACGAGCAGTACTTC. Amino acids: CATSILQGSNEQYF.

V gene TRBV29-1 combines with J gene TRBJ1-3, with TRBD1 identical over 7 bases. Germline V CDR1 and CDR2: SQVTM, ANQGSEA. The CDR3 is 14 residues long. V shed 4 bases, J shed 0 bases, and the junction held 3 bases outside the gene matches. The CDR3 DNA is TGCAGCGTTGTAACAGGGGACTCTGGAAACACCATATATTTT. Its protein is CSVVTGDSGNTIYF. Complete variable domain (other parts from reference TRBV29-1 and TRBJ1-3): SAVISQKPSRDICQRGTSLTIQCQVDSQVTMMFWYRQQPGQSLTLIATANQGSEATYESGFVIDKFPISRPNLTFSTLTVSNMSPEDSSIYLCSVVTGDSGNTIYFGEGSWLTVV.

This chain links TRBV5-4 with TRBJ1-2; D ambiguous. The germline gives CDR1 SGHNT, CDR2 YYREEE (reference sequence). The V gene lost 4 bases and the J gene lost 4 bases, with 11 bases spanning the gap. This CDR3 contains 13 residues. CDR3 coding DNA: TGTGCCAGCAGCCGTGAATCGGGCTATGGCTACACCTTC. Its translation: CASSRESGYGYTF. Looking up the rest from reference TRBV5-4 and TRBJ1-2 gives the full variable domain: ETGVTQSPTHLIKTRGQQVTLRCSSQSGHNTVSWYQQALGQGPQFIFQYYREEENGRGNFPPRFSGLQFPNYSSELNVNALELDDSALYLCASSRESGYGYTFGSGTRLTVV.

The rearrangement uses TRBV5-8 and TRBJ2-3; unclear D gene. Germline loops: CDR1 SGHTS, CDR2 YDEGEE. The CDR3 length is 12 residues. Deletions cut 1 base from V and 5 bases from J, with 5 bases between. In DNA form, the CDR3 reads TGTGCCAGCAGCTTGTACAGAGATACGCAGTATTTT. Protein sequence: CASSLYRDTQYF. The whole variable domain, remainder taken from reference TRBV5-8 and TRBJ2-3, is EAGVTQSPTHLIKTRGQQATLRCSPISGHTSVYWYQQALGLGLQFLLWYDEGEERNRGNFPPRFSGRQFPNYSSELNVNALELEDSALYLCASSLYRDTQYFGPGTRLTVL.

This clone was recorded once. V and J are TRBV7-9 and TRBJ1-1, with 7 bases lining up with TRBD1. The CDR3 extends over 16 amino acids. V shed 6 bases and J 6 bases; nucleotides not matched to a gene: 16. Germline V gene lookup returns CDR1 SEHNR and CDR2 FQNEAQ (reference sequence). The chain's CDR3 is CASSRMGSGGNSEAFF. The CDR3 coding sequence is TGTGCCAGCAGTCGGATGGGGTCAGGGGGTAACTCTGAAGCTTTCTTT.